The 27 T cell receptor beta chains presented below share a single source sample, sequenced in a study of T cell responses to AZD1222 COVID-19 vaccine (dated by TCRdb to the early 2020s). The time point label on this specimen signifies: about 28 days (+/-7) after the second vaccine dose. Library creation used the immunoSEQ multiplex PCR assay. The table was pulled from immuneACCESS by TCRdb, which kept in-frame rearrangements only. Such tables lose some clones; where checked, under half of the loss comes from unresolved V genes, and the rest has no known cause. The sample data list about 110,000 clones, and about 90% of these were observed just once. The ten largest clonotypes hold roughly 9% of the sample. The material was peripheral blood, obtained 28 days after the second AZD1222 dose. The receptors shown here come from an adult who received the AZD1222 COVID-19 vaccine.

This rearrangement joins TRBV9 to TRBJ1-1, with unresolved D. CDR3 size: 13 residues. Looked up from germline, CDR1 is SGDLS and CDR2 is YYNGEE. V dropped 2 bases and J dropped 0 bases, with 5 bases sitting between them. CDR3 protein: CASSVQMNTEAFF. The CDR3 nucleotides read TGTGCCAGCAGCGTTCAAATGAACACTGAAGCTTTCTTT.

This chain joins TRBV30 and TRBJ1-3; maybe TRBD1 (5 bases). Germline-derived CDR1 and CDR2 are GTSNPN and SVGIG (reference sequence). V gave up 0 bases and J gave up 4 bases, with 10 bases separating them. The CDR3 is made up of 14 amino acids. The chain's CDR3 is CAWSVVGAGNTIYF. In DNA, the CDR3 is TGTGCCTGGAGTGTAGTAGGGGCGGGAAACACCATATATTTT.

The V and J genes are TRBV5-8 and TRBJ1-1; D possibly corresponds to TRBD1 (5 bases). Germline V gives CDR1 SGHTS, CDR2 YDEGEE. V lost 2 bases and J 0 bases, leaving 14 bases between the germline ends. The CDR3 is made up of 16 amino acids. The chain's CDR3 is CASSFPSRALNTEAFF. CDR3 bases: TGTGCCAGCAGCTTCCCATCCAGGGCACTGAACACTGAAGCTTTCTTT.

The chain is built from TRBV5-4 and TRBJ2-1; TRBD2 matches 9 bases. The CDR3 has 16 residues. Trimming took 3 bases from V and 0 from J; bases not matched to a gene: 4. Germline V gene sequence: CDR1 SGHNT, CDR2 YYREEE (reference sequence). CDR3 sequence: CASSSGLATSYNEQFF. The CDR3 DNA is TGTGCCAGCAGCTCGGGACTAGCCACCTCCTACAATGAGCAGTTCTTC.

The chain joins TRBV5-1 to TRBJ1-4; 10 nucleotides align to TRBD1. The junction had 4 bases not matched to a gene; V was cut back by 4 bases and J by 10 bases. Germline CDR1 reads SGHRS; CDR2 reads YFSETQ. This CDR3 contains 13 residues. CDR3 nucleotide sequence: TGCGCCAGCAGCCCCTGGACAGGGGGAAAACTGTTTTTT. Translated: CASSPWTGGKLFF.

V usage is TRBV19 and J usage is TRBJ1-4, with a tentative D call TRBD1 (5 bases). The CDR3 loop spans 14 amino acids. Trimming removed 11 bases from V and 4 bases from J, with 17 bases in between. The V gene's germline CDR1 is LNHDA and CDR2 SQIVND (reference sequence). Here the CDR3 DNA reads TGTGCCTCCCAAGGGACCGGTGATAATGAAAAACTGTTTTTT. Its translation: CASQGTGDNEKLFF.

CDR3 residues: CASSERGGGTYNEQFF. CDR3 DNA sequence: TGTGCCAGCAGTGAACGAGGCGGGGGAACCTACAATGAGCAGTTCTTC. This chain uses TRBV6-1 with TRBJ2-1, with TRBD2 matching 7 bases. Losses at the gene ends were 2 bases for V and 2 bases for J; bases not matched to a gene: 6. The CDR3 is 16 amino acids. The germline V gene encodes CDR1 MNHNS and CDR2 SASEGT.

The J gene is TRBJ2-2, the V gene TRBV7-7; the D is unclear. This CDR3 is 13 amino acids long. Germline CDR1 SSHAT, CDR2 FNYEAQ (reference sequence). V lost 2 bases and J 5 bases, leaving 6 bases between the germline ends. This CDR3 reads CASSLLQTGELFF. The CDR3, as DNA: TGTGCCAGCAGCTTACTGCAGACCGGGGAGCTGTTTTTT.

V is TRBV10-3 and J is TRBJ1-3; TRBD1 might be the D (6 bases). Germline lookup yields CDR1 ENHRY and CDR2 SYGVKD. The CDR3 totals 12 residues. The V and J ends lost 10 bases and 2 bases respectively, with 9 bases between them. The chain's CDR3 is CASTGTGNTIYF. DNA for the CDR3: TGTGCCAGCACAGGGACTGGAAACACCATATATTTT.

The rearrangement links TRBV7-2 to TRBJ2-3, with D possibly matching TRBD2 (5 bases). The CDR3 consists of 14 residues. Germline values: CDR1 SGHTA, CDR2 FQGNSA. Trimming removed 0 bases at V and 5 bases at J, with 9 bases between. In nucleotides, the CDR3 is TGTGCCAGCAGCTTAGCGGGAGATGGAGATACGCAGTATTTT. Translation: CASSLAGDGDTQYF.

The rearrangement joins TRBV28 to TRBJ2-7; D is uncertain. Between the trimmed V and J ends, which lost 6 bases and 2 bases, there was a span of 17 bases. This CDR3 has 15 residues. CDR1 is MDHEN and CDR2 is SYDVKM in the germline V gene. Written as DNA, the CDR3 is TGTGCCAGCAGCTCCGCGAGAACCGGAACCTACGAGCAGTACTTC. Protein product: CASSSARTGTYEQYF.

The chain joins TRBV24-1 to TRBJ2-3; D might be TRBD2 (5 bases). Trimming removed 0 bases at V and 6 bases at J, with 9 bases between. This CDR3 comprises 14 residues. Germline loops: CDR1 KGHDR, CDR2 SFDVKD. The CDR3 loop reads CATSDLPSSDTQYF. CDR3 nucleotides: TGTGCCACCAGTGATTTGCCTAGCAGCGATACGCAGTATTTT.

The chain employs TRBV6-6 and TRBJ2-7, with TRBD2 identical over 13 bases. The CDR3 consists of 15 residues. Germline lookup yields CDR1 MNHNY and CDR2 SVGAGI (reference sequence). With 6 bases clipped from V and 4 bases from J, the junction kept 6 bases outside the gene matches. The chain's CDR3 is CASSHGLAGEYEQYF. The CDR3 DNA reads TGTGCCAGCAGCCACGGACTAGCGGGAGAGTACGAGCAGTACTTC.

The chain joins TRBV6-1 to TRBJ1-5, with 8 nucleotides matching TRBD1. Germline CDR1 is MNHNS and CDR2 is SASEGT. This CDR3 contains 16 residues. V was clipped by 3 bases and J by 2 bases; unmatched bases: 6. CDR3 bases: TGTGCCAGCAGTGACAGAGACAGGGGTGGCAATCAGCCCCAGCATTTT. As protein: CASSDRDRGGNQPQHF.

The chain couples TRBV19 to TRBJ2-1; D gene uncertain. This CDR3 has 13 amino acids. V lost 7 bases, J lost 2 bases, and 9 bases lay in between. The V gene's germline CDR1 is LNHDA and CDR2 SQIVND (reference sequence). The CDR3: CASTTMAYNEQFF. The CDR3 bases are TGTGCCAGTACAACGATGGCCTACAATGAGCAGTTCTTC.

This clone showed up just once. The chain has TRBV6-4 and TRBJ1-6; D perhaps matches TRBD1 (5 bases). The CDR3 has 15 amino acids. Between the trimmed V and J ends, which lost 2 bases and 9 bases, there was a span of 14 bases. Germline V gives CDR1 MRHNA, CDR2 SNTAGT. CDR3 loop: CASSDEGTPSSPLHF. The CDR3 coding sequence is TGTGCCAGCAGTGACGAAGGGACCCCGAGTTCACCCCTCCACTTT.

The chain uses TRBV4-1 and TRBJ1-5, with a possible D match to TRBD1 (5 bases). The CDR3 consists of 16 residues. V lost 4 bases to trimming and J lost 3 bases, with 16 bases between them. CDR1 and CDR2 from the germline V gene are MGHRA and YSYEKL. CDR3 bases: TGCGCCAGCAGCCCATCGGCAGGGATGGTCAATCAGCCCCAGCATTTT. Protein sequence: CASSPSAGMVNQPQHF.

This clone appeared a single time. This chain joins TRBV7-9 and TRBJ1-2, with 8 positions matching TRBD1. There are 14 residues in the CDR3. Germline CDR1 reads SEHNR; CDR2 reads FQNEAQ (reference sequence). The ends lost 8 bases at V and 4 bases at J; junction bases unmatched: 9. The CDR3 sequence is CASSQGEPLYGYTF. The CDR3 DNA follows: TGTGCCAGCTCACAGGGGGAACCTCTCTATGGCTACACCTTC.

This rearrangement joins TRBV12-5 to TRBJ1-3; D is unclear. The CDR3 is 13 amino acids. V was pared by 6 bases and J by 0 bases, with 6 bases between. The germline V gene encodes CDR1 LGHNT and CDR2 FRNRAP. CDR3 loop: CASGHSSGNTIYF. CDR3 DNA sequence: TGTGCTAGTGGCCATAGCTCTGGAAACACCATATATTTT.

V is TRBV11-3 and J is TRBJ2-1; D is unresolved. V dropped 5 bases and J dropped 10 bases, with 15 bases sitting between them. Germline assignment: CDR1 SGHNT and CDR2 YENEEA. The CDR3 spans 13 residues. The CDR3 sequence: CASSGGPFPEQFF. The DNA for the CDR3 is TGTGCCAGCAGCGGTGGTCCCTTCCCGGAGCAGTTCTTC.

The chain couples TRBV5-4 to TRBJ2-7; D is perhaps TRBD2 (6 bases). Trimming left V 6 bases short and J 5 bases short, with 15 bases between. Germline assignment: CDR1 SGHNT and CDR2 YYREEE (reference sequence). This CDR3 has 13 amino acids. CDR3 loop: CASKGRTMHEQYF. CDR3 nucleotides: TGTGCCAGCAAGGGGAGGACTATGCACGAGCAGTACTTC. The variable domain in full, completed from reference TRBV5-4 and TRBJ2-7, reads ETGVTQSPTHLIKTRGQQVTLRCSSQSGHNTVSWYQQALGQGPQFIFQYYREEENGRGNFPPRFSGLQFPNYSSELNVNALELDDSALYLCASKGRTMHEQYFGPGTRLTVT.

The chain combines TRBV6-5 with TRBJ2-7; tentative D call: TRBD1 (5 bases). This CDR3 has 13 amino acids. V dropped 8 bases and J dropped 2 bases, with 13 bases sitting between them. The germline V gene has CDR1 MNHEY and CDR2 SVGAGI. The CDR3 loop is CASGRTSTYEQYF. The CDR3 region has the DNA TGTGCCAGCGGAAGGACATCCACCTACGAGCAGTACTTC.

This sequence joins TRBV6-2 or TRBV6-3 and TRBJ2-3; 11 positions match TRBD2. Germline V lookup: CDR1 MNHEY, CDR2 SVGEGT. V was clipped by 2 bases and J by 6 bases; unmatched bases: 10. This CDR3 spans 17 amino acids. The CDR3 sequence is CASSYLTSGSRGDTQYF. DNA of the CDR3: TGTGCCAGCAGTTACCTTACTAGCGGGAGTAGAGGGGATACGCAGTATTTT.

This rearrangement joins TRBV10-3 to TRBJ1-3; D is possibly TRBD1 (5 bases). The germline gives CDR1 ENHRY, CDR2 SYGVKD. The CDR3 is 14 amino acids. V was shortened by 10 bases and J by 0 bases, with 13 bases between the two germline ends. The CDR3 loop reads CATRADTSGNTIYF. The CDR3 DNA is TGTGCCACCCGAGCGGACACCTCTGGAAACACCATATATTTT.

The chain employs TRBV18 and TRBJ2-1; the D call may be TRBD1 or TRBD2 (5 bases each). The V and J ends lost 5 bases and 0 bases respectively, with 17 bases between them. Per germline, CDR1 KGHSH and CDR2 LQKENI. The CDR3 is 17 amino acids. In nucleotides, the CDR3 is TGTGCCAGCTCAACGCAGGGCGCGGGTAGCTCCTACAATGAGCAGTTCTTC. Translating it yields CASSTQGAGSSYNEQFF. Drawing the rest from reference TRBV18 and TRBJ2-1, the complete variable domain is NAGVMQNPRHLVRRRGQEARLRCSPMKGHSHVYWYRQLPEEGLKFMVYLQKENIIDESGMPKERFSAEFPKEGPSILRIQQVVRGDSAAYFCASSTQGAGSSYNEQFFGPGTRLTVL.

The V gene is TRBV19, the J gene TRBJ1-1, with D perhaps matching TRBD1 (5 bases). The V gene's germline CDR1 is LNHDA and CDR2 SQIVND (reference sequence). The CDR3 consists of 15 residues. V was pared by 7 bases and J by 3 bases, with 18 bases between. In DNA, the CDR3 is TGTGCCAGTACCGCCCGCTGGGGGGGATACACTGAAGCTTTCTTT. Protein sequence: CASTARWGGYTEAFF. Filled out from reference TRBV19 and TRBJ1-1, the complete variable domain reads DGGITQSPKYLFRKEGQNVTLSCEQNLNHDAMYWYRQDPGQGLRLIYYSQIVNDFQKGDIAEGYSVSREKKESFPLTVTSAQKNPTAFYLCASTARWGGYTEAFFGQGTRLTVV.

This clone was seen a single time. The DNA of the CDR3 is TGCGCCAGCAGCCCGGACAGGGGGGACACTGAAGCTTTCTTT. As protein: CASSPDRGDTEAFF. The V and J genes are TRBV5-1 and TRBJ1-1, with TRBD1 matching over 10 bases. V dropped 4 bases and J dropped 3; count of bases not matched to a gene: 3. Germline V CDR1 and CDR2: SGHRS, YFSETQ. The CDR3 totals 14 residues. Variable domain in full (rest from reference TRBV5-1 and TRBJ1-1): KAGVTQTPRYLIKTRGQQVTLSCSPISGHRSVSWYQQTPGQGLQFLFEYFSETQRNKGNFPGRFSGRQFSNSRSEMNVSTLELGDSALYLCASSPDRGDTEAFFGQGTRLTVV.